This T cell receptor (beta chain) appears in the sequencing data of a study of cytomegalovirus exposure and HLA in healthy donors. The CDR3 is 15 residues long. CDR1 MNHEY and CDR2 SVGAGI come from the germline V gene. Trimming shortened V by 6 bases and J by 3 bases, and 18 bases separated the two germline ends. The PCR used 60 Vbeta and 13 Jbeta primers. Produced via immunoSEQ multiplex PCR; TCRdb's table is partial and in-frame only. The sample data list roughly 120,000 clones. The source material was PBMCs. The sequence came from a young man in good health and CMV-seronegative. The V call is TRBV6-5, the J call TRBJ2-7; maybe TRBD1 (6 bases). The CDR3 coding sequence is TGTGCCAGCAGAACCCTCTCGACAGGTTACTACGAGCAGTACTTC. Residues: CASRTLSTGYYEQYF.